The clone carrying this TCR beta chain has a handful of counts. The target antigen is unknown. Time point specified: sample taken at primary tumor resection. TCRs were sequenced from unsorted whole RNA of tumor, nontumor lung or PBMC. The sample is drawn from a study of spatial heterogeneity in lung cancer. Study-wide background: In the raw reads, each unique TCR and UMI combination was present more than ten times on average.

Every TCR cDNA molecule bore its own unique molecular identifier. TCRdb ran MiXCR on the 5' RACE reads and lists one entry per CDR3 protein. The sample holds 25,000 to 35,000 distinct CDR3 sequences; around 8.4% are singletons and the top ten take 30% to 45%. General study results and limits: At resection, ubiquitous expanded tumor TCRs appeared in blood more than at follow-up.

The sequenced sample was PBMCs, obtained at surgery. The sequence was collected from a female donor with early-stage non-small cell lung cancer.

CDR3 protein: CASGTSGFTGELFF. For the CDR3, the DNA is TGTGCCAGCGGGACTAGCGGCTTCACCGGGGAGCTGTTTTTT. This sequence joins TRBV7-2 and TRBJ2-2; 11 bases align to TRBD2. Germline V gene lookup returns CDR1 SGHTA and CDR2 FQGNSA. This CDR3 has 14 residues. Trimming cost V 8 bases and J 4 bases; bases outside gene matches: 3.